This T cell receptor (beta chain) is drawn from a study of shared clonotypes between healthy human individuals. CDR3 length: 15 amino acids. Germline CDR1 is SGHDN and CDR2 is FVKESK. V was clipped by 1 base and J by 10 bases, with 17 bases between them. Assay used: immunoSEQ multiplex PCR; TCRdb lists only in-frame clones, some missing. The sample comprises about 2 million clones, approximately 95% of which are singletons, and 1.1% rests with the top ten. This clone has a single count. Naive-designated CD8 cells lacked CD45RO, were positively enriched for CCR7, and omitted terminally differentiated effector memory CD45RA+ cells.

Specimen: naive CD8+ T cells sorted from blood. The chain uses TRBV14 and TRBJ1-5; D uncertain. This clonotype originated in a young man in good health. The CDR3 DNA reads as TGTGCCAGCAGCCAAGTCCGGGGTCGCTGGGAACCCCAGCATTTT. Amino acids: CASSQVRGRWEPQHF.